The 21 T cell receptor beta chains below were found in one sample sequenced in a study of T cell responses to AZD1222 COVID-19 vaccine. Data came from immunoSEQ multiplex PCR; TCRdb stores just in-frame clones and leaves some out. The profile shows around 120,000 clones, roughly 91% of them singletons. Specimen: peripheral blood, collected 28 days after the second AZD1222 dose. The receptors originated from an adult who received the AZD1222 COVID-19 vaccine.

This clone was seen just once. This chain joins TRBV10-2 and TRBJ1-2, with D unresolved. The CDR3 has 13 amino acids. Trimming pared 2 bases from V and 6 bases from J, leaving 10 bases between. The germline V gene encodes CDR1 WSHSY and CDR2 SAAADI. CDR3 nucleotides: TGCGCCAGCAGTGAGGTACCGGGAGATGGCTACACCTTC. The encoded protein is CASSEVPGDGYTF.

V usage is TRBV19 and J usage is TRBJ1-3; 9 nucleotides line up with TRBD1. CDR3 length: 16 amino acids. In germline, CDR1 is LNHDA, CDR2 SQIVND (reference sequence). The V gene end was trimmed by 5 bases and the J gene end by 2 bases; junction bases not matched to a gene: 7. CDR3: CASSPRQGVTGNTIYF. CDR3 bases: TGTGCCAGTAGTCCACGACAGGGGGTGACTGGAAACACCATATATTTT.

CDR3 DNA: TGTGCCAGCTCACCCTCCGATACGCAGTATTTT. Protein: CASSPSDTQYF. This chain links TRBV18 with TRBJ2-3, with D unclear. The germline V and J ends were trimmed by 3 bases and 6 bases, with 4 bases remaining between them. The CDR3 runs to 11 residues. Per the germline V gene, CDR1 is KGHSH and CDR2 is LQKENI.

This rearrangement joins TRBV6-6 to TRBJ1-5; 7 bases match TRBD1. The trim removed 5 bases at V and 5 bases at J, leaving 6 bases unmatched. Germline V lookup: CDR1 MNHNY, CDR2 SVGAGI (reference sequence). This CDR3 comprises 14 residues. The CDR3 coding sequence is TGTGCCAGCAGTCCCGACAGGGTTGATCAGCCCCAGCATTTT. It yields the protein CASSPDRVDQPQHF.

This rearrangement joins TRBV7-2 to TRBJ1-5; D ambiguous. CDR3 length: 14 residues. The germline gives CDR1 SGHTA, CDR2 FQGNSA. The V and J ends lost 0 bases and 5 bases respectively, with 8 bases between them. The CDR3 is CASSLAGPYQPQHF. In DNA form, the CDR3 reads TGTGCCAGCAGCTTAGCGGGCCCTTATCAGCCCCAGCATTTT. Filled out from reference TRBV7-2 and TRBJ1-5, the complete variable domain reads GAGVSQSPSNKVTEKGKDVELRCDPISGHTALYWYRQSLGQGLEFLIYFQGNSAPDKSGLPSDRFSAERTGGSVSTLTIQRTQQEDSAVYLCASSLAGPYQPQHFGDGTRLSIL.

This clone was seen a single time. The gene calls are TRBV6-6 and TRBJ1-5; D remains unclear. The V gene's germline CDR1 is MNHNY and CDR2 SVGAGI (reference sequence). The CDR3 has 14 residues. The V and J ends lost 2 bases and 7 bases respectively, with 12 bases between them. The CDR3 region is CASSYRPNDQPQHF. In DNA form, the CDR3 reads TGTGCCAGCAGTTACCGACCCAATGACCAGCCCCAGCATTTT.

V is TRBV6-5 and J is TRBJ1-2; TRBD1 agrees at 7 bases. The V and J ends lost 1 base and 7 bases, in that order; junction bases with no gene match: 9. Germline lookup yields CDR1 MNHEY and CDR2 SVGAGI. The CDR3 has 15 residues. The CDR3 nucleotides read TGTGCCAGCAGTTACTTTCAACAGGGGCAGCGTGGCTACACCTTC. Amino acid sequence: CASSYFQQGQRGYTF.

This rearrangement joins TRBV7-3 to TRBJ2-1, with unresolved D. Germline V CDR1 and CDR2: SGHTA, FQGTGA. V was clipped by 5 bases and J by 4 bases, with 15 bases between them. The length of the CDR3 is 15 residues. The CDR3 spells CASSPTIMKYNEQFF. CDR3 in DNA: TGTGCCAGCAGCCCTACTATAATGAAGTACAATGAGCAGTTCTTC.

The chain employs TRBV4-2 and TRBJ2-7; TRBD2 agrees at 9 bases. This CDR3 comprises 15 residues. V lost 1 base to trimming and J lost 4 bases; unmatched junction nucleotides: 5. Per the germline V gene, CDR1 is LGHNA and CDR2 is YNFKEQ. CDR3 protein: CASSQGLAGTYEQYF. The DNA of the CDR3 is TGTGCCAGCAGCCAAGGGCTAGCGGGAACTTACGAGCAGTACTTC.

This clone was seen only a few times. J is TRBJ2-7 and V is TRBV11-2, with a weak D call TRBD2 (5 bases). Trimming shortened V by 5 bases and J by 0 bases, and 8 bases separated the two germline ends. Germline V gene lookup returns CDR1 SGHAT and CDR2 FQNNGV. The CDR3 spans 13 residues. CDR3 DNA: TGTGCCAGCAGCCTTAGCGACTCCTACGAGCAGTACTTC. Protein: CASSLSDSYEQYF.

The V gene is TRBV7-9, the J gene TRBJ1-4; 7 nucleotides agree with TRBD1. The CDR3 totals 13 residues. Trimming at V came to 11 bases and at J to 0 bases, leaving 3 bases not matched to a gene. Germline CDR1 is SEHNR and CDR2 is FQNEAQ (reference sequence). The CDR3 reads CAGDSTTNEKLFF. As DNA, the CDR3 is TGTGCCGGGGACAGCACAACTAATGAAAAACTGTTTTTT.

The chain combines TRBV19 with TRBJ1-5, with D possibly TRBD1 on 6 matching bases. V was cut by 6 bases and J by 8 bases, with 17 bases left in between. There are 14 residues in the CDR3. CDR1 is LNHDA, CDR2 SQIVND, per germline (reference sequence). CDR3: CASSVQGPGEPQHF. The CDR3 region has the DNA TGTGCCAGTAGCGTACAGGGCCCAGGGGAGCCCCAGCATTTT.

This chain connects TRBV29-1 to TRBJ1-2; TRBD1 agrees at 11 bases. Germline assignment: CDR1 SQVTM and CDR2 ANQGSEA. Trimming cost V 7 bases and J 6 bases; bases outside gene matches: 4. The CDR3 covers 12 residues. CDR3 bases: TGCAGCGCCAGGACAGGGGGCGATGGCTACACCTTC. Translated: CSARTGGDGYTF.

This chain links TRBV4-2 with TRBJ2-7, with a weak D call TRBD2 (6 bases). Germline V gene sequence: CDR1 LGHNA, CDR2 YNFKEQ. V was shortened by 0 bases and J by 0 bases, with 15 bases between the two germline ends. CDR3 length equals 17 residues. The CDR3 sequence: CASSQDFSPGVSYEQYF. DNA of the CDR3: TGTGCCAGCAGCCAAGATTTTTCTCCGGGAGTCTCCTACGAGCAGTACTTC.

The chain joins TRBV3-1 (or the pseudogene TRBV3-2) to TRBJ1-2; D is uncertain. Germline loops: CDR1 LGHDT, CDR2 YNNKEL (reference sequence). This CDR3 has 13 residues. V was pared by 1 base and J by 7 bases, with 10 bases between. The CDR3 DNA reads as TGTGCCAGCAGCCAAGTTGCGTCGGGTGGCTACACCTTC. Translating it yields CASSQVASGGYTF.

The chain is built from TRBV7-9 and TRBJ1-2; D is uncertain. This CDR3 region has 12 residues. Trimming removed 4 bases at V and 5 bases at J, with 8 bases between. Germline lookup yields CDR1 SEHNR and CDR2 FQNEAQ (reference sequence). CDR3: CASSYTDYGYTF. The CDR3 bases are TGTGCCAGCAGCTATACAGATTATGGCTACACCTTC.

This chain connects TRBV12-5 to TRBJ2-7, with D possibly TRBD1 on 6 matching bases. Deletions cut 5 bases from V and 0 bases from J, with 14 bases between. CDR1 and CDR2 (germline): LGHNT, FRNRAP. The CDR3 runs 15 residues. The CDR3 reads CASGIPTGSSYEQYF. CDR3 sequence (DNA): TGTGCTAGTGGTATTCCCACAGGGAGCTCCTACGAGCAGTACTTC.

This sequence joins TRBV2 and TRBJ2-2; weak D call: TRBD1 (5 bases). This CDR3 comprises 14 residues. V shed 4 bases and J shed 3 bases, with 9 bases lying between them. CDR1 is SNHLY, CDR2 FYNNEI, per germline. CDR3 DNA sequence: TGTGCCAGCAGTGTAGACAGTTACACCGGGGAGCTGTTTTTT. Translated, it gives CASSVDSYTGELFF.

The V and J genes are TRBV3-1 (or the pseudogene TRBV3-2) and TRBJ1-2; tentative D call: TRBD1 (6 bases). This CDR3 is built from 15 residues. CDR1 is LGHDT and CDR2 is YNNKEL in the germline V gene (reference sequence). V dropped 0 bases and J dropped 4 bases, with 12 bases sitting between them. CDR3 sequence (DNA): TGTGCCAGCAGCCAAGACGTACAGGGCACCTATGGCTACACCTTC. Translating gives CASSQDVQGTYGYTF.

This rearrangement joins TRBV6-5 to TRBJ1-1; D is unresolved. Germline CDR1 MNHEY, CDR2 SVGAGI. Trimming took 6 bases from V and 5 from J, leaving 7 bases between them. This CDR3 spans 11 amino acids. CDR3: CASRKRTEAFF. The CDR3 DNA follows: TGTGCCAGCAGAAAACGTACTGAAGCTTTCTTT.

This chain connects TRBV7-9 to TRBJ2-5; D may be TRBD2 (6 bases). CDR1 is SEHNR and CDR2 is FQNEAQ in the germline V gene (reference sequence). V was pared by 2 bases and J by 5 bases, with 9 bases between. The CDR3 sequence is 13 residues long. The CDR3 DNA reads TGTGCCAGCAGCTTACCCGGGAGTGAGACCCAGTACTTC. Protein: CASSLPGSETQYF.